This passage covers 25 T cell receptor beta chains from one sample sequenced in a study of cytomegalovirus exposure and HLA in healthy donors. The PCR employed 60 Vbeta primers together with 13 Jbeta primers. Sequenced by immunoSEQ multiplex PCR; TCRdb stores in-frame clones only, minus some. Here the sample spans 120,000 or so clones, 60% to 80% being singletons. The material sequenced was PBMCs. Receptors were obtained from a man aged 25 to 40 in good health and CMV-seronegative.

V and J are TRBV30 and TRBJ1-5; TRBD1 matches 8 bases. CDR3 length: 17 amino acids. The V gene's germline CDR1 is GTSNPN and CDR2 SVGIG (reference sequence). Losses at the gene ends were 2 bases for V and 0 bases for J; bases not matched to a gene: 9. CDR3 sequence reads: CAWSTGTGDISNQPQHF. The CDR3 DNA reads as TGTGCCTGGAGTACGGGGACAGGCGATATTAGCAATCAGCCCCAGCATTTT.

This clone was counted a single time. This chain uses TRBV2 with TRBJ2-5, with a weak D call TRBD2 (6 bases). The germline CDR1 and CDR2 sequences are SNHLY and FYNNEI. This CDR3 comprises 12 residues. The V and J ends lost 8 bases and 0 bases respectively, with 7 bases between them. Written as DNA, the CDR3 is TGTGCCAGCGGGGGGTACCAAGAGACCCAGTACTTC. Its protein product is CASGGYQETQYF. Full variable domain (remainder filled in from reference TRBV2 and TRBJ2-5): EPEVTQTPSHQVTQMGQEVILRCVPISNHLYFYWYRQILGQKVEFLVSFYNNEISEKSEIFDDQFSVERPDGSNFTLKIRSTKLEDSAMYFCASGGYQETQYFGPGTRLLVL.

This sequence joins TRBV10-3 and TRBJ2-2, with 10 bases aligning to TRBD2. Germline trimming cut 10 bases from V and 3 bases from J; bases unmatched to any gene: 5. Germline assignment: CDR1 ENHRY and CDR2 SYGVKD. The CDR3 contains 14 residues. The CDR3, as DNA: TGTGCCACCGAGCTAGCGGGGGACACCGGGGAGCTGTTTTTT. This translates into CATELAGDTGELFF.

The chain couples TRBV7-8 to TRBJ2-5, with 12 bases aligning to TRBD2. The end of the DNA is better explained by TRBJ2-7, so the J call may be wrong. The CDR3 is 15 residues long. Germline assignment: CDR1 SGHVS and CDR2 FQNEAQ. The CDR3 DNA follows: TGTGCCAGCAGCCCTAGCGGGGGGGCGTCCTACGAGCAGTACTTC. As protein: CASSPSGGASYEQYF.

The chain carries TRBV6-6 and TRBJ2-3; D is possibly TRBD1 (6 bases). The CDR3 has 15 residues. Germline CDR1 reads MNHNY; CDR2 reads SVGAGI (reference sequence). V shed 2 bases and J shed 2 bases, with 11 bases lying between them. CDR3: CASSYDGQYTDTQYF. CDR3 DNA: TGTGCCAGCAGTTACGACGGACAGTACACAGATACGCAGTATTTT.

The chain couples TRBV13 to TRBJ1-5; 7 nucleotides line up with TRBD1. This CDR3 is 15 amino acids long. J was trimmed by 7 bases and V by 0 bases; bases with no gene match: 6. Germline-derived CDR1 and CDR2 are PRHDT and FYEKMQ (reference sequence). CDR3 region: CASSLGPTGEQPQHF. DNA of the CDR3: TGTGCCAGCAGCTTAGGCCCCACAGGGGAACAGCCCCAGCATTTT.

The V and J genes are TRBV5-6 and TRBJ1-6; TRBD1 might be the D (6 bases). V lost 2 bases to trimming and J lost 10 bases, with 19 bases between them. Germline values: CDR1 SGHDT, CDR2 YYEEEE. The CDR3 contains 16 residues. In nucleotides, the CDR3 is TGTGCCAGCAGCTTCCTCTCGCACAGGGATCGCTCACCCCTCCACTTT. This sequence encodes CASSFLSHRDRSPLHF. Combining the CDR3 with reference TRBV5-6 and TRBJ1-6 gives the whole variable domain DAGVTQSPTHLIKTRGQQVTLRCSPKSGHDTVSWYQQALGQGPQFIFQYYEEEERQRGNFPDRFSGHQFPNYSSELNVNALLLGDSALYLCASSFLSHRDRSPLHFGNGTRLTVT.

J is TRBJ2-2 and V is TRBV7-9, with 7 bases fitting TRBD1. The CDR3 totals 13 residues. CDR1 and CDR2 (germline): SEHNR, FQNEAQ (reference sequence). The CDR3 spells CAPGTANTGELFF. DNA for the CDR3: TGTGCTCCCGGGACAGCGAACACCGGGGAGCTGTTTTTT. Full variable domain (remainder filled in from reference TRBV7-9 and TRBJ2-2): DTGVSQNPRHKITKRGQNVTFRCDPISEHNRLYWYRQTLGQGPEFLTYFQNEAQLEKSRLLSDRFSAERPKGSFSTLEIQRTEQGDSAMYLCAPGTANTGELFFGEGSRLTVL.

The chain combines TRBV5-4 with TRBJ2-7, with TRBD2 as a possible D gene (5 bases). The CDR3 is made up of 15 amino acids. V was cut by 4 bases and J by 3 bases, with 17 bases left in between. Germline-derived CDR1 and CDR2 are SGHNT and YYREEE (reference sequence). The DNA of the CDR3 is TGTGCCAGCAGCCCCCCGGGGAGCAGCCTCTACGAGCAGTACTTC. It is translated as CASSPPGSSLYEQYF.

The chain uses TRBV27 and TRBJ2-2; 9 bases map to TRBD2. In germline, CDR1 is MNHEY, CDR2 SMNVEV (reference sequence). The V segment lost 3 bases and the J segment 4 bases; nucleotides outside the gene matches: 6. The length of the CDR3 is 16 residues. The CDR3 loop reads CASSFSSGEITGELFF. CDR3 sequence (DNA): TGTGCCAGCAGTTTCTCTAGCGGGGAGATCACCGGGGAGCTGTTTTTT.

The count of this clone is one. This sequence joins TRBV5-1 and TRBJ2-2; maybe TRBD2 (7 bases). V was trimmed by 0 bases and J by 4 bases, leaving 10 bases between them. The CDR3 covers 15 residues. Germline loops: CDR1 SGHRS, CDR2 YFSETQ. CDR3 amino acids: CASSLEGGVTGELFF. CDR3 bases: TGCGCCAGCAGCTTGGAAGGGGGGGTCACCGGGGAGCTGTTTTTT. The whole variable domain, filled in from reference TRBV5-1 and TRBJ2-2, reads KAGVTQTPRYLIKTRGQQVTLSCSPISGHRSVSWYQQTPGQGLQFLFEYFSETQRNKGNFPGRFSGRQFSNSRSEMNVSTLELGDSALYLCASSLEGGVTGELFFGEGSRLTVL.

The count of this clone is one. V gene TRBV28 combines with J gene TRBJ2-7; 7 bases match TRBD1. V lost 5 bases and J lost 2; bases outside the gene matches: 6. Germline CDR1 is MDHEN and CDR2 is SYDVKM. The CDR3 is 14 residues long. The CDR3 coding sequence is TGTGCCAGCAGTCTGGGACAGCAACCCTACGAGCAGTACTTC. Translation gives CASSLGQQPYEQYF. The full variable domain, rest sourced from reference TRBV28 and TRBJ2-7, is DVKVTQSSRYLVKRTGEKVFLECVQDMDHENMFWYRQDPGLGLRLIYFSYDVKMKEKGDIPEGYSVSREKKERFSLILESASTNQTSMYLCASSLGQQPYEQYFGPGTRLTVT.

The rearrangement links TRBV5-1 to TRBJ2-1; 10 positions match TRBD1. Germline trimming cut 2 bases from V and 7 bases from J; bases unmatched to any gene: 9. The CDR3 loop spans 16 amino acids. Looked up from germline, CDR1 is SGHRS and CDR2 is YFSETQ. CDR3 region: CASSLNAGTGENEQFF. In DNA, the CDR3 is TGCGCCAGCAGCTTAAACGCCGGGACAGGGGAAAATGAGCAGTTCTTC.

The sample holds a few counts of this clone. The V and J genes are TRBV5-1 and TRBJ2-7; 10 bases map to TRBD2. From germline, CDR1 is SGHRS and CDR2 YFSETQ. The CDR3 contains 14 residues. V was pared by 4 bases and J by 1 base, with 2 bases of the junction left unmatched. This CDR3 is CASSVTSGSYEQYF. CDR3 sequence (DNA): TGCGCCAGCAGCGTGACTAGCGGGTCCTACGAGCAGTACTTC.

The rearrangement uses TRBV7-9 and TRBJ2-3; the D is unclear. Deletions cut 0 bases from V and 4 bases from J, with 11 bases between. Germline V gives CDR1 SEHNR, CDR2 FQNEAQ (reference sequence). This CDR3 spans 15 amino acids. CDR3 sequence reads: CASSLARGEADTQYF. For the CDR3, the DNA is TGTGCCAGCAGCTTAGCTCGAGGTGAGGCAGATACGCAGTATTTT.

The chain couples TRBV7-9 to TRBJ2-3; D is possibly TRBD1 (5 bases). The V and J ends lost 4 bases and 4 bases respectively, with 15 bases between them. The CDR3 covers 15 residues. Germline assignment: CDR1 SEHNR and CDR2 FQNEAQ (reference sequence). DNA for the CDR3: TGTGCCAGCAGCTCCCGGTGGGGCGTTCCAGATACGCAGTATTTT. Its translation is CASSSRWGVPDTQYF.

The chain is built from TRBV7-2 and TRBJ1-1, with 7 bases that match TRBD1. The CDR3 runs 15 residues. Germline-derived CDR1 and CDR2 are SGHTA and FQGNSA. The V segment lost 3 bases and the J segment 8 bases; nucleotides outside the gene matches: 12. The DNA of the CDR3 is TGTGCCAGCAGCTTGAACAGGGGCGGGGTCGGGGAAGCTTTCTTT. Encoded protein: CASSLNRGGVGEAFF.

The chain employs TRBV6-1 and TRBJ2-2; 8 bases fit TRBD1. The CDR3 length is 14 residues. The J segment lost 4 bases and the V segment lost 6 bases, leaving 4 bases of the junction unmatched. In germline, CDR1 is MNHNS, CDR2 SASEGT. DNA for the CDR3: TGTGCCAGCAGGCAGGGGGCCAGCACCGGGGAGCTGTTTTTT. It translates to CASRQGASTGELFF.

This chain links TRBV11-3 with TRBJ2-3; a possible D gene is TRBD1 (5 bases). Germline assignment: CDR1 SGHNT and CDR2 YENEEA. The CDR3 length is 12 residues. V lost 1 base and J 10 bases, leaving 9 bases between the germline ends. Written as DNA, the CDR3 is TGTGCCAGCAGCTTAGGTCAGGGTGCGCAGTATTTT. It encodes CASSLGQGAQYF.

With respect to this clone: One end of the junction does not line up with germline, which may come from a read error. J is TRBJ1-2 and V is TRBV7-9; weak D call: TRBD1 (6 bases). Germline-derived CDR1 and CDR2 are SEHNR and FQNEAQ (reference sequence). The CDR3 runs to 14 residues. The DNA of the CDR3 is TGTTCCAGCAACAGCGGGGGGCAGGACTATGGCTACACCTTC. It codes for CSSNSGGQDYGYTF.

V is TRBV5-1 and J is TRBJ2-5; tentatively, D is TRBD1 (6 bases). Germline loops: CDR1 SGHRS, CDR2 YFSETQ. The V end lost 4 bases, the J end lost 2 bases, and 12 bases lay between the germline ends. The CDR3 covers 14 residues. The CDR3 region has the DNA TGCGCCAGCAGCCCGCCCGGACAGCAAGAGACCCAGTACTTC. This codes for CASSPPGQQETQYF.

The CDR3, as DNA: TGTGCCAGCAGCTTGGGCTGGACAGGGGTATCCTACGAGCAGTACTTC. Residues: CASSLGWTGVSYEQYF. The V call is TRBV5-6, the J call TRBJ2-7; the match to TRBD1 covers 9 bases. The V gene end was trimmed by 0 bases and the J gene end by 1 base; junction bases not matched to a gene: 5. Germline CDR1 and CDR2: SGHDT and YYEEEE. This CDR3 is 16 amino acids long. The variable domain in full, with the rest retrieved from reference TRBV5-6 and TRBJ2-7, is DAGVTQSPTHLIKTRGQQVTLRCSPKSGHDTVSWYQQALGQGPQFIFQYYEEEERQRGNFPDRFSGHQFPNYSSELNVNALLLGDSALYLCASSLGWTGVSYEQYFGPGTRLTVT.

This sequence joins TRBV6-1 and TRBJ1-2; D may be TRBD1 (6 bases). The V and J ends lost 1 base and 4 bases respectively, with 16 bases between them. The CDR3 extends over 16 amino acids. In germline, CDR1 is MNHNS, CDR2 SASEGT. For the CDR3, the DNA is TGTGCCAGCAGTGAAGTAGGGGGGGCGAGTAGCTATGGCTACACCTTC. Amino acids: CASSEVGGASSYGYTF.

The chain couples TRBV4-2 to TRBJ2-2, with D uncertain. The CDR3 is made up of 18 amino acids. Trimming left V 0 bases short and J 1 base short, with 15 bases between. Looked up from germline, CDR1 is LGHNA and CDR2 is YNFKEQ. CDR3 sequence (DNA): TGTGCCAGCAGCCAAGATCAAAGTATAGCCAGGAACACCGGGGAGCTGTTTTTT. Its protein is CASSQDQSIARNTGELFF.

The V call is TRBV15, the J call TRBJ2-3, with 10 bases aligning to TRBD1. Germline lookup yields CDR1 LNHNV and CDR2 YYDKDF (reference sequence). The CDR3 spans 16 residues. The V segment lost 3 bases and the J segment 3 bases; nucleotides outside the gene matches: 6. In DNA, the CDR3 is TGTGCCACCAGCAGCGATAGACAGGGGGCAACAGATACGCAGTATTTT. Residues: CATSSDRQGATDTQYF.